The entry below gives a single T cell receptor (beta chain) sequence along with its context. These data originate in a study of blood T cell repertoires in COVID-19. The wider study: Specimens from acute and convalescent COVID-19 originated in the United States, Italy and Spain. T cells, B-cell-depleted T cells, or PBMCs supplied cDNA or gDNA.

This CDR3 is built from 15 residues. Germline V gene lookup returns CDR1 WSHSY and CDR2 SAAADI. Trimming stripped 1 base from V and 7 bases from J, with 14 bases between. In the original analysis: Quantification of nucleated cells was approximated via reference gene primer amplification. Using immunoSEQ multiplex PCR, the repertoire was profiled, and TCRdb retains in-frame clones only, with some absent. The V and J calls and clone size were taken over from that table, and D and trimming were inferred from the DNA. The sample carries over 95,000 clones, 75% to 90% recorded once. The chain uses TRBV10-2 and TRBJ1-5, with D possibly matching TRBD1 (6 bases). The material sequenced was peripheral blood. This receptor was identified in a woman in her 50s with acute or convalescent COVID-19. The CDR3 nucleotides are TGCGCCAGCAGTGAGTTGGTACAGGGCACCCAGCCCCAGCATTTT. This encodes CASSELVQGTQPQHF.